Listed below are T cell receptor beta chains from one sample, sequenced in a study of blood T cells in healthy people across ages. From the 5' RACE reads, TCRdb called clonotypes with MiXCR, one entry per CDR3 protein. The sample has about 1.4 million distinct CDR3 sequences; approximately 63% are singletons. Sequencing was done on a sample of blood. The receptors come from a man aged 18 to 29 in good health. The CDR3 runs from the conserved cysteine through the conserved F or W. Fields, in order: D gene, J gene, clone size, V gene, CDR3 protein, CDR3 DNA. D genes are given only for firm matches. Clone size appears in some rows only: once, few, many, or a class for an expanded clone.

>TRBD2|TRBJ2-1|-|TRBV19
CASSIAGDHYNEQFF
TGTGCCAGTAGTATCGCGGGGGACCATTACAATGAGCAGTTCTTC
>TRBD1|TRBJ2-1|-|TRBV10-3
CAISAPDRGIYNEQFF
TGTGCCATCAGTGCACCTGACAGGGGGATCTACAATGAGCAGTTCTTC
>TRBD2|TRBJ2-5|-|TRBV7-2
CASSSPTLAGQGTQYF
TGTGCCAGCAGCTCCCCCACGCTAGCGGGGCAAGGGACCCAGTACTTC
>-|TRBJ2-7|few|TRBV6-6
CASSYIREYEQYF
TGTGCCAGCAGTTACATCAGGGAGTACGAGCAGTACTTC
>-|TRBJ2-1|-|TRBV15
CATLSEDEQFF
TGTGCCACCCTCAGCGAGGATGAGCAGTTCTTC
>-|TRBJ2-7|-|TRBV6-2/TRBV6-3
CASSPRTRDYEQYF
TGTGCCAGCTCGCCGCGAACGAGGGACTACGAGCAGTACTTC
>-|TRBJ1-6|-|TRBV4-1
CASSQFEGVDSPLHF
TGCGCCAGCAGCCAATTTGAGGGGGTAGATTCACCCCTCCACTTT
>-|TRBJ2-1|once|TRBV14
CASSQADYYNEQFF
TGTGCCAGCAGCCAAGCAGACTACTACAATGAGCAGTTCTTC
>-|TRBJ2-1|-|TRBV20-1
CSPLGGEFEQFF
TGCAGTCCCCTAGGGGGAGAATTCGAGCAGTTCTTC
>-|TRBJ2-7|-|TRBV27
CASSFFGVWNEQYF
TGTGCCAGCAGTTTCTTTGGGGTTTGGAATGAGCAGTACTTC
>TRBD1|TRBJ1-2|-|TRBV6-5
CASSYTTGGAGGYTF
TGTGCCAGCAGTTACACGACAGGGGGCGCGGGAGGCTACACCTTC
>-|TRBJ2-5|-|TRBV11-2
CASSLDSWGVHPVRQETQYF
TGTGCCAGCAGCTTAGATTCGTGGGGGGTTCACCCGGTTAGACAAGAGACCCAGTACTTC
>-|TRBJ2-3|few|TRBV29-1
CSATSTHTDTQYF
TGCAGCGCTACTTCGACCCACACAGATACGCAGTATTTT
>-|TRBJ1-2|-|TRBV20-1
CSARGLGYGYTF
TGTAGTGCTAGAGGCTTGGGGTATGGCTACACCTTC
>TRBD1|TRBJ1-1|few|TRBV5-1
CASSTGQGTEAFF
TGCGCCAGCAGCACTGGACAGGGCACTGAAGCTTTCTTT
>-|TRBJ1-1|-|TRBV7-2
CASSLIGRGAFF
TGTGCCAGCAGCCTCATAGGAAGGGGAGCTTTCTTT
>-|TRBJ1-2|-|TRBV20-1
CSARWGRRANYGYTF
TGCAGTGCCAGATGGGGGAGGCGAGCTAACTATGGCTACACCTTC
>TRBD2|TRBJ2-5|-|TRBV15
CATSRLNSGSVQETQYF
TGTGCCACCAGCAGACTAAATAGCGGGAGTGTGCAAGAGACCCAGTACTTC
>-|TRBJ1-2|-|TRBV9
CASNIGGGYTF
TGTGCCAGCAACATCGGTGGGGGCTACACCTTC
>-|TRBJ2-4|-|TRBV29-1
CTRRGGSRIQYF
TGCACCCGGAGGGGGGGCTCCCGGATTCAGTACTTC
>TRBD2|TRBJ2-4|-|TRBV27
CASSPGIFSGEQYF
TGTGCCAGCAGCCCCGGGATCTTTAGCGGGGAGCAGTACTTC
>-|TRBJ2-7|-|TRBV27
CASSLFQGGEQYF
TGTGCCAGCAGTTTATTCCAGGGAGGCGAGCAGTACTTC
>-|TRBJ1-5|-|TRBV3-1
CASSRGETPQHF
TGTGCCAGCAGCCGAGGGGAGACGCCCCAGCATTTT
>TRBD2|TRBJ2-7|many|TRBV7-2
CASSLGLAGSSYEQYF
TGTGCCAGCAGCTTAGGACTAGCGGGGAGCTCCTACGAGCAGTACTTC
>TRBD2|TRBJ2-5|-|TRBV20-1
CSAPGAGGVQETQYF
TGCAGTGCCCCCGGGGCGGGGGGCGTCCAAGAGACCCAGTACTTC
>-|TRBJ2-1|-|TRBV4-1
CASSQAQDSYNEQFF
TGCGCCAGCAGCCAAGCGCAAGACTCCTACAATGAGCAGTTCTTC
>TRBD1|TRBJ1-2|-|TRBV7-9
CASSPSDRGDYGYTF
TGTGCCAGCAGCCCCAGTGACAGGGGTGACTATGGCTACACCTTC
>TRBD1|TRBJ2-1|few|TRBV12-3/TRBV12-4
CASSWDRDYNEQFF
TGTGCCAGCAGTTGGGACAGGGACTACAATGAGCAGTTCTTC
>TRBD1|TRBJ2-7|-|TRBV7-2
CASSQGTGGSKIYEQYF
TGTGCCAGCAGCCAAGGGACAGGGGGCTCGAAGATTTACGAGCAGTACTTC
>-|TRBJ2-4|many|TRBV20-1
CSSFRRQRHIQYF
TGCAGCAGTTTTCGGAGGCAGCGCCACATTCAGTACTTC
>-|TRBJ2-1|-|TRBV12-3/TRBV12-4
CASSRTEKLDEQFF
TGTGCCAGCAGCCGCACAGAGAAACTAGATGAGCAGTTCTTC
>-|TRBJ1-2|-|TRBV12-3/TRBV12-4
CASSPRRVVYGYTF
TGTGCCAGCAGTCCTCGGAGGGTCGTCTATGGCTACACCTTC
>TRBD2|TRBJ2-5|-|TRBV29-1
CSVEGSGKYNEQYF
TGCAGCGTTGAAGGTAGCGGGAAATACAATGAGCAGTACTTC
>-|TRBJ2-5|-|TRBV29-1
CSVEVVRETQYF
TGCAGCGTTGAAGTGGTTCGGGAGACCCAGTACTTC
>TRBD1|TRBJ2-1|-|TRBV12-3/TRBV12-4
CASSLRTGFYNEQFF
TGTGCCAGCAGTTTGCGGACAGGGTTCTACAATGAGCAGTTCTTC
>-|TRBJ2-5|-|TRBV4-3
CASSQLQGPQETQYF
TGCGCCAGCAGCCAACTCCAGGGTCCTCAAGAGACCCAGTACTTC
>-|TRBJ2-7|-|TRBV20-1
CSARLLSSTYEQYF
TGCAGTGCTAGGTTGCTCTCTAGCACGTACGAGCAGTACTTC
>TRBD2|TRBJ2-3|-|TRBV7-2
CASSLVVLAGLTDTQYF
TGTGCCAGCAGCTTAGTAGTACTAGCGGGACTCACAGATACGCAGTATTTT
>TRBD2|TRBJ2-1|-|TRBV4-1
CASSQRQTSGDNEQFF
TGCGCCAGCAGCCAGCGACAGACTAGCGGGGACAATGAGCAGTTCTTC
>-|TRBJ1-2|-|TRBV4-2
CASSLERVLEAGYTF
TGTGCCAGCAGCCTAGAGCGGGTCTTGGAAGCTGGCTACACCTTC
>TRBD1|TRBJ2-7|-|TRBV12-3/TRBV12-4
CASTTAGTASYEQYF
TGTGCCAGCACGACAGCCGGGACAGCATCCTACGAGCAGTACTTC
>TRBD2|TRBJ2-7|few|TRBV27
CASRAGRSYEQYF
TGTGCCAGCCGAGCGGGGCGATCCTACGAGCAGTACTTC
>TRBD2|TRBJ2-7|-|TRBV4-1
CASSQAPSSGRAESYEQYF
TGCGCCAGCAGCCAGGCCCCCTCTAGCGGGAGGGCCGAGTCCTACGAGCAGTACTTC
>TRBD2|TRBJ2-1|-|TRBV25-1
CASSESSSGRVYYNEQFF
TGTGCCAGCAGTGAATCTTCTAGCGGGAGAGTTTACTACAATGAGCAGTTCTTC
>TRBD1|TRBJ2-5|-|TRBV4-1
CASSRQSRGQETQYF
TGCGCCAGCAGCCGCCAGTCCAGGGGGCAAGAGACCCAGTACTTC
>-|TRBJ2-5|-|TRBV6-5
CASSTALIQETQYF
TGTGCCAGCAGTACGGCTCTGATCCAAGAGACCCAGTACTTC
>-|TRBJ2-7|-|TRBV27
CASSFGDRPYEQYF
TGTGCCAGCAGTTTTGGGGACCGTCCCTACGAGCAGTACTTC
>-|TRBJ2-1|-|TRBV7-8
CASSLGRQVNNEQFF
TGTGCCAGCAGCTTGGGGAGACAGGTAAACAATGAGCAGTTCTTC
>-|TRBJ2-1|-|TRBV29-1
CSAVPDSGSYNEQFF
TGCAGCGCGGTTCCCGACAGTGGCTCCTACAATGAGCAGTTCTTC
>-|TRBJ1-2|-|TRBV7-9
CASSYPSGGHGYTF
TGTGCCAGCAGCTACCCCTCGGGGGGGCATGGCTACACCTTC
>TRBD1|TRBJ2-5|-|TRBV20-1
CSAREVQGTYVGEQYF
TGCAGTGCTAGAGAGGTACAGGGGACCTACGTGGGAGAGCAGTACTTC
>-|TRBJ2-3|few|TRBV2
CASSSGLGNTDTQYF
TGTGCCAGCAGTTCCGGTCTAGGCAATACAGATACGCAGTATTTT
>TRBD2|TRBJ2-1|-|TRBV20-1
CSARSIAGGFFLEQFF
TGCAGTGCTAGATCTATAGCGGGAGGGTTCTTTCTTGAGCAGTTCTTC
>-|TRBJ2-2|-|TRBV11-2
CASSLDLPEWAGELFF
TGTGCCAGCAGCTTAGATCTCCCAGAATGGGCCGGGGAGCTGTTTTTT
>TRBD2|TRBJ2-5|-|TRBV12-3/TRBV12-4
CASSTTSGQETQYF
TGTGCCAGCAGTACGACTAGCGGCCAAGAGACCCAGTACTTC
>-|TRBJ1-5|-|TRBV4-3
CASSQDHDQPQHF
TGCGCCAGCAGCCAAGATCATGATCAGCCCCAGCATTTT
>-|TRBJ2-1|-|TRBV28
CASSPGFRFEQFF
TGTGCCAGCAGTCCCGGTTTCAGATTTGAGCAGTTCTTC
>-|TRBJ2-3|once|TRBV5-1
CASTAVGITDTQYF
TGCGCCAGCACAGCCGTAGGGATCACAGATACGCAGTATTTT
>TRBD1|TRBJ1-2|-|TRBV20-1
CSARDLLGGSGYTF
TGCAGTGCTAGAGATCTTCTAGGGGGCTCTGGCTACACCTTC
>-|TRBJ1-3|few|TRBV5-6
CASSMMNRGNTIYF
TGTGCCAGCAGCATGATGAACAGGGGAAACACCATATATTTT